This is a list of T cell receptor beta chains from one sample in a study of response to subunit inactivated influenza vaccine. TCRdb called the RT-PCR reads again in MiXCR, with one record for every CDR3 protein. The table has about 540,000 distinct CDR3 sequences, roughly 15% seen once. This specimen consisted of PBMCs from blood, obtained about 13 days after vaccination. These receptors originate from a man aged 45-65 years who received an inactivated influenza vaccine. Both conserved end residues are trimmed from each CDR3. The order of the fields is J gene, V gene, D gene, CDR3 protein. A D gene is named only where the DNA matches it firmly.

j_gene: TRBJ2-3
v_gene: TRBV20-1
d_gene: .
CDR3aa: SARGYGRRAPMVGTDTQY

j_gene: TRBJ2-1
v_gene: TRBV2
d_gene: TRBD1
CDR3aa: ASSEGQGSEQF

j_gene: TRBJ2-7
v_gene: TRBV6-5
d_gene: TRBD2
CDR3aa: ASSYSGGGSYEQY

j_gene: TRBJ2-3
v_gene: TRBV6-1
d_gene: .
CDR3aa: ASRPHGGGTQY

j_gene: TRBJ2-5
v_gene: TRBV24-1
d_gene: .
CDR3aa: ATSDSGTQY

j_gene: TRBJ2-4
v_gene: TRBV6-1
d_gene: .
CDR3aa: ASSISSVINIQY

j_gene: TRBJ2-6
v_gene: TRBV4-3
d_gene: .
CDR3aa: ASSPGVSGANVLT

j_gene: TRBJ2-3
v_gene: TRBV6-2/TRBV6-3
d_gene: .
CDR3aa: ASSYSIGAGRTDTQY

j_gene: TRBJ1-5
v_gene: TRBV5-5
d_gene: .
CDR3aa: ASSLGGPGGNQPQH

j_gene: TRBJ2-7
v_gene: TRBV15
d_gene: .
CDR3aa: ATSRDDNEQY

j_gene: TRBJ2-5
v_gene: TRBV3-1
d_gene: TRBD1
CDR3aa: ASSQTGHLQETQY

j_gene: TRBJ1-1
v_gene: TRBV28
d_gene: .
CDR3aa: ASSTFPHVNTEAF

j_gene: TRBJ2-3
v_gene: TRBV7-7
d_gene: .
CDR3aa: ASSQGGFTDTQY

j_gene: TRBJ2-4
v_gene: TRBV2
d_gene: .
CDR3aa: ASSPGAGGIQY

j_gene: TRBJ2-7
v_gene: TRBV3-1
d_gene: .
CDR3aa: ASSQDLFREQY

j_gene: TRBJ1-2
v_gene: TRBV14
d_gene: .
CDR3aa: ASSRGPSGNGYT

j_gene: TRBJ2-3
v_gene: TRBV20-1
d_gene: .
CDR3aa: SASLGSGGDTQY

j_gene: TRBJ2-1
v_gene: TRBV2
d_gene: .
CDR3aa: ASRQAGANEQF

j_gene: TRBJ2-5
v_gene: TRBV29-1
d_gene: .
CDR3aa: SVIPQETQY

j_gene: TRBJ2-7
v_gene: TRBV18
d_gene: TRBD1
CDR3aa: ASSPSTGQGSYEQY

j_gene: TRBJ2-4
v_gene: TRBV20-1
d_gene: TRBD2
CDR3aa: SARLPGGVKNIQY

j_gene: TRBJ2-3
v_gene: TRBV5-1
d_gene: .
CDR3aa: ASSSARDTQY

j_gene: TRBJ1-5
v_gene: TRBV28
d_gene: .
CDR3aa: ASSPRTWYSNQPQH

j_gene: TRBJ2-1
v_gene: TRBV7-9
d_gene: .
CDR3aa: ASSLPPLDEQF

j_gene: TRBJ2-7
v_gene: TRBV18
d_gene: .
CDR3aa: ASSLTAAREQY

j_gene: TRBJ2-1
v_gene: TRBV12-3/TRBV12-4
d_gene: TRBD2
CDR3aa: ASSELAGVNEQF

j_gene: TRBJ2-7
v_gene: TRBV21-1
d_gene: .
CDR3aa: APARVYEQY

j_gene: TRBJ1-5
v_gene: TRBV4-2
d_gene: TRBD1
CDR3aa: ASSQGRQGNQPQH

j_gene: TRBJ2-5
v_gene: TRBV10-1
d_gene: .
CDR3aa: ATKQNLEETQY

j_gene: TRBJ1-6
v_gene: TRBV3-1
d_gene: .
CDR3aa: ASSQDLRTASSPLH

j_gene: TRBJ2-5
v_gene: TRBV9
d_gene: .
CDR3aa: ASSVGSLGETQY

j_gene: TRBJ1-5
v_gene: TRBV6-5
d_gene: .
CDR3aa: ASVTLPTRSAQH

j_gene: TRBJ1-5
v_gene: TRBV20-1
d_gene: .
CDR3aa: SDPGPPAQH

j_gene: TRBJ1-2
v_gene: TRBV6-6
d_gene: .
CDR3aa: ASFSVYGYT

j_gene: TRBJ2-5
v_gene: TRBV3-1
d_gene: .
CDR3aa: ASSQDGSGGETQY

j_gene: TRBJ2-7
v_gene: TRBV7-6
d_gene: .
CDR3aa: ASSRTTNYEQY

j_gene: TRBJ2-1
v_gene: TRBV6-2/TRBV6-3
d_gene: .
CDR3aa: ASSYNVQLGSYNEQF

j_gene: TRBJ2-5
v_gene: TRBV7-9
d_gene: TRBD1
CDR3aa: ASSLRTGGLRETQY

j_gene: TRBJ2-1
v_gene: TRBV15
d_gene: .
CDR3aa: ATSRGGKGIYNEQF

j_gene: TRBJ2-2
v_gene: TRBV20-1
d_gene: .
CDR3aa: SAISGATGELF

j_gene: TRBJ1-2
v_gene: TRBV7-2
d_gene: TRBD1
CDR3aa: ASSPGQETSRYT

j_gene: TRBJ2-7
v_gene: TRBV28
d_gene: TRBD1
CDR3aa: ASNSADRGAYEQY

j_gene: TRBJ2-7
v_gene: TRBV29-1
d_gene: .
CDR3aa: SVTGPLVYEQY

j_gene: TRBJ2-2
v_gene: TRBV3-1
d_gene: TRBD1
CDR3aa: ASSPAGGSAPTGELF

j_gene: TRBJ2-3
v_gene: TRBV6-2/TRBV6-3
d_gene: .
CDR3aa: ASSYLGGPDTQY

j_gene: TRBJ2-5
v_gene: TRBV7-9
d_gene: .
CDR3aa: ASSLAVKGEETQY

j_gene: TRBJ2-7
v_gene: TRBV20-1
d_gene: .
CDR3aa: SARVTLGRTEQY

j_gene: TRBJ2-7
v_gene: TRBV20-1
d_gene: TRBD2
CDR3aa: SASGRESSYEQY

j_gene: TRBJ2-1
v_gene: TRBV4-3
d_gene: TRBD2
CDR3aa: ASSQDIAGAVVQF

j_gene: TRBJ2-7
v_gene: TRBV29-1
d_gene: TRBD1
CDR3aa: SVGDRSTYEQY

j_gene: TRBJ1-4
v_gene: TRBV7-9
d_gene: .
CDR3aa: ASSLGRSATNEKLF

j_gene: TRBJ2-3
v_gene: TRBV6-1
d_gene: .
CDR3aa: ASSEARSPGADTQY

j_gene: TRBJ2-1
v_gene: TRBV29-1
d_gene: .
CDR3aa: SVDQGRSSYNEQF

j_gene: TRBJ2-5
v_gene: TRBV20-1
d_gene: TRBD2
CDR3aa: SATTSGTQETQY

j_gene: TRBJ1-5
v_gene: TRBV12-3/TRBV12-4
d_gene: TRBD1
CDR3aa: ASSPRQGGYQPQH